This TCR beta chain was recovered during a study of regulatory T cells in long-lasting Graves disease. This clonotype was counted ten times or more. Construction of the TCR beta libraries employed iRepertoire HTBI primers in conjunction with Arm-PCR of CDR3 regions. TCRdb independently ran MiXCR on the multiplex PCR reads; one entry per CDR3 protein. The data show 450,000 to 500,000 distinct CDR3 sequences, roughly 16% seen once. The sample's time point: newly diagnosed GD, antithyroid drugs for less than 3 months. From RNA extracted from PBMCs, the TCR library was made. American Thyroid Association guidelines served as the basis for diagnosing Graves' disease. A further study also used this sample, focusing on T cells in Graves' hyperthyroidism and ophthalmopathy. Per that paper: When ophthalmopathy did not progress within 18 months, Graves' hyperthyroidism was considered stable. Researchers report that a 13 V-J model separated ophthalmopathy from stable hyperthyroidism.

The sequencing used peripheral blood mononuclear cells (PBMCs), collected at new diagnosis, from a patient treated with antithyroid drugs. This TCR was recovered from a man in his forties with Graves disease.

CDR3 in amino acids: CAWSGHGELFF. DNA of the CDR3: TGTGCCTGGAGTGGACACGGGGAGCTGTTTTTT. The rearrangement links TRBV30 to TRBJ2-2; D ambiguous. Germline CDR1 reads GTSNPN; CDR2 reads SVGIG (reference sequence). Trimming took off 1 base at V and 7 bases at J, with 4 bases between the two ends. CDR3 size: 11 residues.